This T cell receptor beta chain originates from a study of neurological immune-mediated disorders. 5'RACE with 10-nucleotide random UMIs produced the cDNA. TCRdb analysed the 5' RACE reads with MiXCR anew, one entry per CDR3 protein. The sample lists roughly 30,000 distinct CDR3 sequences, approximately 20% occurring once. This clonotype has ten or more counts. CDR1 is LGHDT and CDR2 is YNNKEL in the germline V gene (reference sequence). The germline V and J ends were trimmed by 4 bases and 1 base, with 13 bases remaining between them. The CDR3 runs to 15 residues. Each sorted-subset library came from 900,000 to 1,000,000 CD4+ or CD8+ T cells.

The V call is TRBV3-1, the J call TRBJ1-1, with D unresolved. This receptor was taken from a man in his forties or fifties with HTLV-1-associated myelopathy (HAM/TSP). The sample comprised CD4+ T cells from blood. The CDR3 bases are TGTGCCAGCAGCCCACGGGGAAGTTGGAACACTGAAGCTTTCTTT. This gives the protein CASSPRGSWNTEAFF.